These 4 T cell receptor beta chains were all obtained from the same sample, sequenced in a study of response to subunit inactivated influenza vaccine. TCRdb reanalysed the RT-PCR reads using MiXCR and keeps one entry per CDR3 protein. The sample lists almost 600,000 distinct CDR3 sequences, around 15% occurring once. The sample here was PBMCs from blood, taken approximately 13 days after vaccination. These receptors all come from a man aged 45-65 years who received an inactivated influenza vaccine.

The chain couples TRBV28 to TRBJ2-4; 7 nucleotides line up with TRBD2. CDR1 is MDHEN, CDR2 SYDVKM, per germline. The length of the CDR3 is 16 residues. V gave up 3 bases and J gave up 0 bases; unmatched junction bases: 5. CDR3: CASSFWGGLAKNIQYF. In DNA, the CDR3 is TGTGCCAGCAGTTTTTGGGGAGGGCTAGCCAAAAACATTCAGTACTTC.

This clonotype was detected only a few times. V is TRBV6-2 or TRBV6-3 and J is TRBJ2-1; 9 bases are shared with TRBD2. This CDR3 has 15 residues. The germline CDR1 and CDR2 sequences are MNHEY and SVGEGT. V lost 6 bases to trimming and J lost 2 bases; unmatched junction nucleotides: 5. The CDR3 nucleotides read TGTGCCAGCAGATTTAGCGGGGGCCCCTACAATGAGCAGTTCTTC. Protein sequence: CASRFSGGPYNEQFF.

This clonotype has only one observation. This chain connects TRBV20-1 to TRBJ2-2; D remains unclear. The CDR3 is made up of 13 amino acids. The ends were cut back, 8 bases at V and 3 bases at J, with 13 bases in the middle. The germline gives CDR1 DFQATT, CDR2 SNEGSKA (reference sequence). The DNA of the CDR3 is TGCAGTACTACGAGGACCCACACCGGGGAGCTGTTTTTT. This gives the protein CSTTRTHTGELFF.

J is TRBJ1-1 and V is TRBV30; 12 positions match TRBD1. CDR3 length: 14 residues. Germline V gene sequence: CDR1 GTSNPN, CDR2 SVGIG (reference sequence). V dropped 2 bases and J dropped 4; count of bases not matched to a gene: 2. The CDR3 loop is CAWSRGQGATEAFF. DNA for the CDR3: TGTGCCTGGAGTAGGGGACAGGGGGCCACTGAAGCTTTCTTT.